Listed here are 16 T cell receptor beta chains from one sample, sequenced in a study of blood T cell repertoires in COVID-19. TCRdb's copy holds only in-frame clones and misses some; the assay was immunoSEQ multiplex PCR. The sample shows roughly 200,000 clones, 85% to 90% of them seen only once. Sequencing was carried out using PBMCs or T cells enriched from blood (not recorded which). These receptors came from a woman in her thirties with acute COVID-19.

The V gene is TRBV7-9, the J gene TRBJ2-7, with D tentatively TRBD2 (6 bases). V was cut by 4 bases and J by 3 bases, with 19 bases left in between. The CDR3 sequence is 16 residues long. Germline loops: CDR1 SEHNR, CDR2 FQNEAQ (reference sequence). The CDR3 spells CASSSRGRTLYYEQYF. CDR3 DNA: TGTGCCAGCAGCTCTAGAGGGAGGACCCTTTACTACGAGCAGTACTTC.

CDR3 nucleotide sequence: TGTGCCATCGGTCAGGTGGATTCACCCCTCCACTTT. This translates into CAIGQVDSPLHF. The rearrangement uses TRBV28 and TRBJ1-6; D is uncertain. V was clipped by 10 bases and J by 8 bases, with 12 bases between them. CDR3 length: 12 amino acids. Germline loops: CDR1 MDHEN, CDR2 SYDVKM.

J is TRBJ1-1 and V is TRBV2; 7 positions agree with TRBD1. Trimming took 8 bases from V and 1 from J; bases not matched to a gene: 7. CDR3 size: 14 residues. Germline V lookup: CDR1 SNHLY, CDR2 FYNNEI. The CDR3 region is CASLRGTANTEAFF. The DNA for the CDR3 is TGTGCCAGCCTCAGGGGGACGGCGAACACTGAAGCTTTCTTT.

This chain links TRBV2 with TRBJ1-1; unclear D gene. V gave up 8 bases and J gave up 4 bases, with 11 bases separating them. The germline CDR1 and CDR2 sequences are SNHLY and FYNNEI. The CDR3 runs 12 residues. CDR3 residues: CASSREGTEAFF. The DNA of the CDR3 is TGTGCCAGCTCTAGGGAGGGCACTGAAGCTTTCTTT.

The rearrangement links TRBV5-1 to TRBJ1-1, with a possible D match to TRBD1 (5 bases). V was clipped by 4 bases and J by 5 bases, with 21 bases between them. This CDR3 comprises 16 residues. Germline CDR1 is SGHRS and CDR2 is YFSETQ. The CDR3 DNA reads as TGCGCCAGCAGCCCTCAACTCGGGGGGGGTCTGACTGAAGCTTTCTTT. Translated: CASSPQLGGGLTEAFF. Filled out from reference TRBV5-1 and TRBJ1-1, the complete variable domain reads KAGVTQTPRYLIKTRGQQVTLSCSPISGHRSVSWYQQTPGQGLQFLFEYFSETQRNKGNFPGRFSGRQFSNSRSEMNVSTLELGDSALYLCASSPQLGGGLTEAFFGQGTRLTVV.

This clone appeared a few times. Here the CDR3 DNA reads TGTGCCAGCAGCGGACAGGCGGAGCACGAGCAGTACTTC. Its translation is CASSGQAEHEQYF. V usage is TRBV25-1 and J usage is TRBJ2-7, with 7 bases fitting TRBD1. The CDR3 contains 13 residues. CDR1 is MGHDK, CDR2 SYGVNS, per germline. V lost 6 bases to trimming and J lost 5 bases; unmatched junction nucleotides: 7.

V gene TRBV7-2 combines with J gene TRBJ2-3, with D tentatively TRBD2 (7 bases). CDR3 length equals 16 residues. Germline V gene data show CDR1 as SGHTA and CDR2 as FQGNSA. V was clipped by 5 bases and J by 2 bases, with 17 bases between them. The CDR3 DNA reads as TGTGCCAGCAGCCTGGGGGGGCGGGGGTTCACAGATACGCAGTATTTT. It is translated as CASSLGGRGFTDTQYF.

V gene TRBV27 combines with J gene TRBJ1-2; 7 bases align to TRBD1. Germline lookup yields CDR1 MNHEY and CDR2 SMNVEV (reference sequence). J lost 5 bases, V lost 6 bases, and 18 bases had no gene match. The length of the CDR3 is 17 residues. The CDR3 here is CASRSPRTGDHRYGYTF. The DNA for the CDR3 is TGTGCCAGCAGGTCCCCCCGAACAGGGGACCACCGTTATGGCTACACCTTC.

The chain links TRBV5-1 to TRBJ2-2; the D is unclear. With 1 base removed from V and 6 bases from J, the gap between germline ends came to 10 bases. Germline V gene lookup returns CDR1 SGHRS and CDR2 YFSETQ. CDR3 length: 14 residues. CDR3 nucleotide sequence: TGCGCCAGCAGCTTGATTGCTTCGGCCGGGGAGCTGTTTTTT. It encodes CASSLIASAGELFF.

The J gene is TRBJ2-2, the V gene TRBV4-3; 9 bases align to TRBD1. The CDR3 runs to 16 residues. Germline-derived CDR1 and CDR2 are LGHNA and YSLEER. J was trimmed by 3 bases and V by 4 bases; bases with no gene match: 6. CDR3 protein: CASSRSDRGDTGELFF. The CDR3, as DNA: TGCGCCAGCAGCCGCTCGGACAGGGGCGACACCGGGGAGCTGTTTTTT.

The chain carries TRBV4-3 and TRBJ2-1; 9 positions agree with TRBD2. The CDR3 covers 16 residues. V lost 1 base and J lost 8; bases outside the gene matches: 9. The germline V gene encodes CDR1 LGHNA and CDR2 YSLEER. The CDR3 DNA follows: TGCGCCAGCAGCCAAGGGTTAGCGGGGGTGTACGATGAGCAGTTCTTC. It specifies CASSQGLAGVYDEQFF.

Comments on this clone: Other DNA variants within this sample encode the same CDR3. CDR3: CASSLGTENQPQHF. The CDR3 DNA is TGCGCCAGCAGCTTGGGGACAGAGAATCAGCCCCAGCATTTT. The V gene is TRBV5-1, the J gene TRBJ1-5; the D gene is possibly TRBD1 (6 bases). V shed 0 bases and J shed 4 bases, with 8 bases lying between them. This CDR3 spans 14 amino acids. Germline CDR1 is SGHRS and CDR2 is YFSETQ. The full variable domain, completed using reference TRBV5-1 and TRBJ1-5, is KAGVTQTPRYLIKTRGQQVTLSCSPISGHRSVSWYQQTPGQGLQFLFEYFSETQRNKGNFPGRFSGRQFSNSRSEMNVSTLELGDSALYLCASSLGTENQPQHFGDGTRLSIL.

In its sample, this clone was seen once. This sequence joins TRBV10-3 and TRBJ1-1, with 8 bases matching TRBD1. This CDR3 spans 16 amino acids. Germline CDR1 reads ENHRY; CDR2 reads SYGVKD. J was trimmed by 1 base and V by 3 bases; bases with no gene match: 7. In nucleotides, the CDR3 is TGTGCCATCAGTGAAAGGCAGGGGGCAGGGAACACTGAAGCTTTCTTT. Amino acid sequence: CAISERQGAGNTEAFF.

The chain recombines TRBV5-4 with TRBJ1-5; D possibly corresponds to TRBD1 (5 bases). V was clipped by 4 bases and J by 4 bases, with 15 bases between them. This CDR3 contains 15 residues. Germline V CDR1 and CDR2: SGHNT, YYREEE (reference sequence). The CDR3 coding sequence is TGTGCCAGCAGCCGCGACCCCCAGGGAAATCAGCCCCAGCATTTT. It specifies CASSRDPQGNQPQHF.

The V call is TRBV4-1, the J call TRBJ1-5, with 11 bases lining up with TRBD1. Germline CDR1 is MGHRA and CDR2 is YSYEKL. Germline trimming cut 0 bases from V and 13 bases from J; bases unmatched to any gene: 11. CDR3 length: 16 amino acids. Written as DNA, the CDR3 is TGCGCCAGCAGCCAAGAATCACGGGACAGGGGGAGGAATCAGCATTTT. It is translated as CASSQESRDRGRNQHF.

The CDR3 is CASSKPGKNTEAFF. The DNA for the CDR3 is TGTGCCAGCAGCAAGCCCGGGAAGAACACTGAAGCTTTCTTT. The V call is TRBV7-6, the J call TRBJ1-1, with unresolved D. This CDR3 has 14 residues. V was shortened by 5 bases and J by 1 base, with 11 bases between the two germline ends. Germline lookup yields CDR1 SGHVS and CDR2 FNYEAQ.